Following are 16 T cell receptor beta chains from one sample sequenced in a study of T-cell memory formation after mild COVID-19. TCRdb called the 5' RACE reads again in MiXCR, with one record for every CDR3 protein. The data contain 250,000 to 400,000 distinct CDR3 sequences, around an eighth of them singletons. The sample comprised PBMCs or a T cell subset sorted from them (not recorded which). These receptors were obtained from a man between 18 and 29 years old who had mild COVID-19 (a few samples of this study predate the infection). Cell type and time point are not known.

The CDR3 region is CASSVEDYPGNIQYF. CDR3 coding DNA: TGTGCCAGCAGCGTAGAGGACTACCCAGGGAACATTCAGTACTTC. The V gene is TRBV9, the J gene TRBJ2-4; the D gene is possibly TRBD2 (6 bases). V was trimmed by 0 bases and J by 7 bases, leaving 14 bases between them. In germline, CDR1 is SGDLS, CDR2 YYNGEE. The CDR3 extends over 15 amino acids.

This chain links TRBV5-1 with TRBJ2-7; 10 bases are a match to TRBD1. Germline V gives CDR1 SGHRS, CDR2 YFSETQ. The CDR3 length is 15 residues. The J segment lost 0 bases and the V segment lost 4 bases, leaving 4 bases of the junction unmatched. Written as DNA, the CDR3 is TGCGCCAGCAGCGACAGGGGGCTCTACTCCTACGAGCAGTACTTC. As protein: CASSDRGLYSYEQYF.

In this sample, this clonotype turned up a few times. This chain uses TRBV25-1 with TRBJ1-1; perhaps TRBD1 as D (5 bases). Trimming cost V 5 bases and J 5 bases, with 12 bases left between them. The CDR3 totals 13 residues. Germline V gene sequence: CDR1 MGHDK, CDR2 SYGVNS. CDR3 residues: CASSINQGTEAFF. The DNA for the CDR3 is TGTGCCAGCAGTATCAACCAGGGTACTGAAGCTTTCTTT.

This clonotype was detected many times. The CDR3 spells CSAREGGDEQFF. CDR3 DNA: TGCAGTGCTAGAGAGGGGGGGGATGAGCAGTTCTTC. The gene calls are TRBV20-1 and TRBJ2-1; 7 bases line up with TRBD2. The J segment lost 8 bases and the V segment lost 0 bases, leaving 1 base of the junction unmatched. The germline gives CDR1 DFQATT, CDR2 SNEGSKA (reference sequence). The CDR3 loop spans 12 amino acids.

This chain joins TRBV23-1 and TRBJ2-2; a weak D match, TRBD1 (5 bases). TRBV23-1 is an ORF, with its function uncertain. The CDR3 runs 16 residues. Trimming took off 0 bases at V and 2 bases at J, with 10 bases between the two ends. This CDR3 reads CASSQSRQGNTGELFF. CDR3 nucleotides: TGCGCCAGCAGTCAATCGAGGCAGGGTAACACCGGGGAGCTGTTTTTT.

In this sample, this clonotype turned up a few times. The chain joins TRBV2 to TRBJ2-4, with 11 bases fitting TRBD1. The V gene end was trimmed by 11 bases and the J gene end by 7 bases; junction bases not matched to a gene: 4. Germline CDR1 is SNHLY and CDR2 is FYNNEI. The CDR3 runs 12 residues. The CDR3 DNA follows: TGTGCCGGGGGGGACAGGGGGAACATTCAGTACTTC. This codes for CAGGDRGNIQYF.

In this sample, this clonotype turned up a few times. This chain joins TRBV10-2 and TRBJ1-4; D is unresolved. Germline CDR1 WSHSY, CDR2 SAAADI. This CDR3 spans 13 amino acids. The V gene lost 3 bases and the J gene lost 5 bases, with 7 bases spanning the gap. CDR3 DNA sequence: TGCGCCAGCAGTGAATCCGTGAATGAAAAACTGTTTTTT. As protein: CASSESVNEKLFF.

This clonotype was seen a few times. This chain uses TRBV5-1 with TRBJ1-1; D perhaps matches TRBD1 (6 bases). This CDR3 region has 16 residues. The V gene lost 4 bases and the J gene lost 0 bases, with 16 bases spanning the gap. Germline loops: CDR1 SGHRS, CDR2 YFSETQ. The CDR3 sequence is CASSPGAQGMNTEAFF. The CDR3, as DNA: TGCGCCAGCAGCCCGGGGGCGCAGGGGATGAACACTGAAGCTTTCTTT.

This chain uses TRBV4-1 with TRBJ1-5, with D perhaps TRBD1 (6 bases). CDR1 is MGHRA, CDR2 YSYEKL, per germline. This CDR3 has 14 amino acids. Trimming left V 1 base short and J 2 bases short, with 6 bases between. The CDR3 loop reads CASSQGTGNQPQHF. The CDR3 DNA is TGCGCCAGCAGCCAAGGGACAGGCAATCAGCCCCAGCATTTT.

The table lists this clonotype with a few counts. The chain is built from TRBV29-1 and TRBJ1-2; the D gene is possibly TRBD1 (6 bases). The CDR3 is made up of 11 amino acids. Germline values: CDR1 SQVTM, CDR2 ANQGSEA. Trimming removed 8 bases at V and 4 bases at J, with 11 bases between. The CDR3 loop is CSTQGSYGYTF. DNA of the CDR3: TGCAGCACACAGGGATCCTATGGCTACACCTTC.

This clonotype was observed many times. This chain uses TRBV10-3 with TRBJ2-7, with 11 bases that match TRBD1. The length of the CDR3 is 13 residues. Germline CDR1 and CDR2: ENHRY and SYGVKD. J lost 7 bases, V lost 7 bases, and 6 bases had no gene match. The CDR3 DNA follows: TGTGCCATCAAAGGACAGGGGGCGGTTGAGCAGTACGTC. It encodes CAIKGQGAVEQYV.

The J gene is TRBJ2-1, the V gene TRBV11-2; D is unclear. The V and J ends lost 3 bases and 11 bases respectively, with 11 bases between them. This CDR3 spans 12 amino acids. From germline, CDR1 is SGHAT and CDR2 FQNNGV. For the CDR3, the DNA is TGTGCCAGCAGCTTGCCGATCTCCAAGCAGTTCTTC. Its protein product is CASSLPISKQFF. The whole variable domain, filled in from reference TRBV11-2 and TRBJ2-1, reads EAGVAQSPRYKIIEKRQSVAFWCNPISGHATLYWYQQILGQGPKLLIQFQNNGVVDDSQLPKDRFSAERLKGVDSTLKIQPAKLEDSAVYLCASSLPISKQFFGPGTRLTVL.

J is TRBJ2-5 and V is TRBV7-9; D is unclear. V was shortened by 1 base and J by 7 bases, with 10 bases between the two germline ends. The germline CDR1 and CDR2 sequences are SEHNR and FQNEAQ (reference sequence). The CDR3 runs 13 residues. CDR3 sequence: CASSLEPEATQYF. As DNA, the CDR3 is TGTGCCAGCAGCTTAGAGCCAGAGGCGACCCAGTACTTC.

This clonotype occurred many times. This chain joins TRBV7-8 and TRBJ1-3, with a weak D call TRBD1 (5 bases). The ends were cut back, 0 bases at V and 3 bases at J, with 15 bases in the middle. The CDR3 totals 17 residues. Germline values: CDR1 SGHVS, CDR2 FQNEAQ. CDR3 nucleotides: TGTGCCAGCAGCTTAGCGCAGGGCGGGGGTGGTGGAAACACCATATATTTT. Translating gives CASSLAQGGGGGNTIYF.

The sample holds a few counts of this clonotype. The rearrangement joins TRBV7-2 to TRBJ2-3; no clear D. V lost 2 bases, J lost 0 bases, and 9 bases lay in between. This CDR3 region has 15 residues. Per germline, CDR1 SGHTA and CDR2 FQGNSA. The CDR3 nucleotides are TGTGCCAGCAGCTTATCCAGGCCTAGCACAGATACGCAGTATTTT. This translates into CASSLSRPSTDTQYF.

This clonotype has a count of ten or more. This chain connects TRBV5-1 to TRBJ2-6, with D tentatively TRBD2 (5 bases). Germline V gene lookup returns CDR1 SGHRS and CDR2 YFSETQ. The CDR3 totals 18 residues. Trimming removed 0 bases at V and 3 bases at J, with 16 bases between. CDR3 in DNA: TGCGCCAGCAGCTTGGCTCGGACTTACCTCTTTGGGGCCAACGTCCTGACTTTC. Translated, it gives CASSLARTYLFGANVLTF.